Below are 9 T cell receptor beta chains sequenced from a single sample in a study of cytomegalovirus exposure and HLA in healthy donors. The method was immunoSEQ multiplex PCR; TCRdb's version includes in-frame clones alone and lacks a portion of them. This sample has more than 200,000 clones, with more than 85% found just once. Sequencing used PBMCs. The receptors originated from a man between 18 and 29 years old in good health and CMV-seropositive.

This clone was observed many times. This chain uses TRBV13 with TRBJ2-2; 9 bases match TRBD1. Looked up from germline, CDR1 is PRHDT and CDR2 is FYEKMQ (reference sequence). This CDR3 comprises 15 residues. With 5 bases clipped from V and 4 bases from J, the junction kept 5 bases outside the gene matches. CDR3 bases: TGTGCCAGCAGCCCAGGACAGGGGAGCACCGGGGAGCTGTTTTTT. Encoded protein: CASSPGQGSTGELFF.

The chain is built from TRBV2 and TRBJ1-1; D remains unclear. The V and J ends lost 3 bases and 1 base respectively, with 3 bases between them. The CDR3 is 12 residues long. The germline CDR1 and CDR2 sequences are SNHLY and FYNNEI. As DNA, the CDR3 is TGTGCCAGCAGTGACTGGAACACTGAAGCTTTCTTT. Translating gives CASSDWNTEAFF. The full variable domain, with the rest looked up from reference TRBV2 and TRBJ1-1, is EPEVTQTPSHQVTQMGQEVILRCVPISNHLYFYWYRQILGQKVEFLVSFYNNEISEKSEIFDDQFSVERPDGSNFTLKIRSTKLEDSAMYFCASSDWNTEAFFGQGTRLTVV.

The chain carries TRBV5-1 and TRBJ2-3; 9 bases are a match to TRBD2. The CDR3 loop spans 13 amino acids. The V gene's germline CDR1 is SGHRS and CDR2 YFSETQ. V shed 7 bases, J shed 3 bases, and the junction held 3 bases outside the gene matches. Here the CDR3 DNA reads TGCGCCAGCGGCGGGGGGGATACAGATACGCAGTATTTT. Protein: CASGGGDTDTQYF.

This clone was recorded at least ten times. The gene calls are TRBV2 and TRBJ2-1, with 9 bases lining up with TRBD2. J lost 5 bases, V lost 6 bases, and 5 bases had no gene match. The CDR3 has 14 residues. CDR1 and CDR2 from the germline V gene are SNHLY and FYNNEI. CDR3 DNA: TGTGCCAGCAGCGGGGGACTAGCAAACAATGAGCAGTTCTTC. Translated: CASSGGLANNEQFF.

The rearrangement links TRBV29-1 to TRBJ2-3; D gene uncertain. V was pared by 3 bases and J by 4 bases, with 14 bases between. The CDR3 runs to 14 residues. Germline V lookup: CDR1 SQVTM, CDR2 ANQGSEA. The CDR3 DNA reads TGCAGCGTTGATTCCCAGAAAAGCTCAGATACGCAGTATTTT. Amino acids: CSVDSQKSSDTQYF.

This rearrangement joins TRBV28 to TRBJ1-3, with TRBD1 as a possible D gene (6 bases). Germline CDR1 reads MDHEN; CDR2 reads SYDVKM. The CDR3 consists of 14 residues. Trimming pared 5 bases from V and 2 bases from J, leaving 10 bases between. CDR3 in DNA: TGTGCCAGCAGTACTCACAGGGCTGGAAACACCATATATTTT. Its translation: CASSTHRAGNTIYF.

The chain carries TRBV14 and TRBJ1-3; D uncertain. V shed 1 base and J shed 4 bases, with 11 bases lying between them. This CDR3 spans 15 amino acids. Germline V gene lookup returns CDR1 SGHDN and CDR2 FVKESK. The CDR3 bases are TGTGCCAGCAGCCAAGTTTTTCTAGGAGGAAACACCATATATTTT. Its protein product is CASSQVFLGGNTIYF.

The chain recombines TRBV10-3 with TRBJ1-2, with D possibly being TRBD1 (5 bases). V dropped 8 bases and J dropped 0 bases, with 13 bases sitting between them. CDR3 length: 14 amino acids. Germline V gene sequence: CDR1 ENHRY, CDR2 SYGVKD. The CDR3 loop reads CAIGHGGSNYGYTF. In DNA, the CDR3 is TGTGCCATCGGCCACGGGGGTTCTAACTATGGCTACACCTTC.

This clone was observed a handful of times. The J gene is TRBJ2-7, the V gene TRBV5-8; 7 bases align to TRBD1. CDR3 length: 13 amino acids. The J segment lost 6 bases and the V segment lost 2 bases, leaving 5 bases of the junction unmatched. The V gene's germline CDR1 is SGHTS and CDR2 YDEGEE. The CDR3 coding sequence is TGTGCCAGCAGCTTTAACGACAGGGCCGAGCAGTACTTC. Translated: CASSFNDRAEQYF.